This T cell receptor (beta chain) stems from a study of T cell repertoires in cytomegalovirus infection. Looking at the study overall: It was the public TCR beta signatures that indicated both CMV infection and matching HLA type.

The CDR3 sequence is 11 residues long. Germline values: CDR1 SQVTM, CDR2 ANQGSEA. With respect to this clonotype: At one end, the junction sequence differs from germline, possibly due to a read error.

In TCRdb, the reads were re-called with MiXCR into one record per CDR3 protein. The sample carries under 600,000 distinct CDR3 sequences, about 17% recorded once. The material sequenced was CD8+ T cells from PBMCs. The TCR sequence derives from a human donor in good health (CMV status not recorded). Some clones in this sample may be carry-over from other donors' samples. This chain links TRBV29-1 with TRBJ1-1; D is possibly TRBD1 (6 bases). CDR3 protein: CSVPRGPEASF. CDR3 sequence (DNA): TGCAGCGTCCCGCGGGGGCCTGAAGCTTCCTTT.